The 12 T cell receptor beta chains below all came from one sample that was sequenced in a study of lymphopenia after photon versus proton radiotherapy. Only in-frame clones appear in the TCRdb table, and some are missing; sequencing was by immunoSEQ multiplex PCR. In the table there are roughly 150,000 clones, more than 85% of which are singletons. The sample in question was peripheral blood, obtained from a patient treated with photon-based radiotherapy. Receptor source: a man aged 50-60 years with gastric cancer.

This chain links TRBV18 with TRBJ1-1; D call uncertain. V shed 3 bases and J shed 5 bases, with 7 bases lying between them. CDR3 length: 12 amino acids. Per the germline V gene, CDR1 is KGHSH and CDR2 is LQKENI. The CDR3 nucleotides are TGTGCCAGCTCACCTCAAGATACTGAAGCTTTCTTT. It encodes CASSPQDTEAFF.

A single count supports this clone. The chain employs TRBV5-6 and TRBJ2-2; D not certain. This CDR3 contains 14 residues. The germline gives CDR1 SGHDT, CDR2 YYEEEE. The V end was cut by 0 bases, the J end by 0 bases, with 3 bases between. CDR3 sequence: CASSLGSNTGELFF. The CDR3, as DNA: TGTGCCAGCAGCTTGGGGTCGAACACCGGGGAGCTGTTTTTT.

J is TRBJ2-7 and V is TRBV27, with D possibly called TRBD1 or TRBD2 (6 bases each). V gave up 3 bases and J gave up 2 bases, with 20 bases separating them. Germline loops: CDR1 MNHEY, CDR2 SMNVEV (reference sequence). The CDR3 is 17 amino acids. DNA for the CDR3: TGTGCCAGCAGTTTTGAGGCCGGAAAGAGGGGGGCCTACGAGCAGTACTTC. Translation: CASSFEAGKRGAYEQYF.

This clone was observed a single time. The V call is TRBV28, the J call TRBJ2-1, with a weak D call TRBD2 (5 bases). Germline lookup yields CDR1 MDHEN and CDR2 SYDVKM. V was clipped by 2 bases and J by 5 bases, with 10 bases between them. CDR3 length: 14 amino acids. CDR3 sequence: CASSLTSRDNEQFF. The CDR3 DNA is TGTGCCAGCAGTTTAACCTCGAGGGACAATGAGCAGTTCTTC.

The chain is built from TRBV11-1 and TRBJ2-5, with D possibly being TRBD1 or TRBD2 (5 bases each). Germline CDR1 and CDR2: SGHAT and FQDESV (reference sequence). Trimming removed 5 bases from V and 4 bases from J, with 11 bases in between. The CDR3 is 13 amino acids. The CDR3, as DNA: TGTGCCAGCAGCCCCGGGACGGGAGAGACCCAGTACTTC. Translation: CASSPGTGETQYF.

V and J are TRBV18 and TRBJ2-5; 14 bases are shared with TRBD2. This CDR3 contains 17 residues. CDR1 KGHSH and CDR2 LQKENI come from the germline V gene. With 3 bases clipped from V and 4 bases from J, the junction kept 7 bases outside the gene matches. The CDR3 loop is CASSPQRLAGGGETQYF. CDR3 coding DNA: TGTGCCAGCTCACCGCAACGACTAGCGGGAGGGGGAGAGACCCAGTACTTC.

V and J are TRBV29-1 and TRBJ1-2; a possible D gene is TRBD1 (5 bases). V was pared by 3 bases and J by 8 bases, with 13 bases between. The CDR3 spans 12 residues. The germline V gene has CDR1 SQVTM and CDR2 ANQGSEA. CDR3 nucleotides: TGCAGCGTTGATTGGGGGTCCGGCGGCTACACCTTC. Its translation is CSVDWGSGGYTF.

The chain recombines TRBV7-2 with TRBJ2-7, with TRBD2 as a possible D gene (6 bases). V was cut by 4 bases and J by 3 bases, with 16 bases left in between. CDR1 is SGHTA and CDR2 is FQGNSA in the germline V gene. This CDR3 spans 15 amino acids. The CDR3: CASSSEGLPGYEQYF. The CDR3 region has the DNA TGTGCCAGCAGCTCGGAGGGACTTCCGGGCTACGAGCAGTACTTC.

In its sample, this clone was seen a few times. CDR3 protein: CASSVDSSSYEQYF. The CDR3 DNA follows: TGCGCCAGCAGTGTTGACAGTAGCTCCTACGAGCAGTACTTC. The chain is built from TRBV10-1 and TRBJ2-7, with a weak D call TRBD1 (5 bases). CDR1 is WNHNN and CDR2 is SYGVQD in the germline V gene (reference sequence). The CDR3 contains 14 residues. Deletions cut 4 bases from V and 0 bases from J, with 10 bases between.

The rearrangement joins TRBV10-1 to TRBJ2-1, with 7 bases fitting TRBD1. CDR1 and CDR2 (germline): WNHNN, SYGVQD (reference sequence). The CDR3 runs to 16 residues. J was trimmed by 6 bases and V by 3 bases; bases with no gene match: 11. The CDR3 DNA reads as TGCGCCAGCAGTGATTCCGGGACAGCCCTGGGCAATGAGCAGTTCTTC. This encodes CASSDSGTALGNEQFF.

This clone has just one count. This sequence joins TRBV9 and TRBJ1-4; 7 bases are a match to TRBD1. Looked up from germline, CDR1 is SGDLS and CDR2 is YYNGEE. V shed 3 bases and J 7 bases; nucleotides not matched to a gene: 9. This CDR3 contains 15 residues. The CDR3 here is CASSAGSQGIEKLFF. The CDR3 DNA sequence: TGTGCCAGCAGCGCTGGTTCACAGGGGATTGAAAAACTGTTTTTT.

This chain uses TRBV29-1 with TRBJ1-2; 10 bases agree with TRBD1. The CDR3 consists of 13 residues. CDR1 and CDR2 from the germline V gene are SQVTM and ANQGSEA. The junction had 5 bases not matched to a gene; V was cut back by 6 bases and J by 4 bases. CDR3 amino acids: CSVGQGLGYGYTF. The CDR3 DNA reads TGCAGCGTGGGACAGGGGCTGGGCTATGGCTACACCTTC. Looking up the rest from reference TRBV29-1 and TRBJ1-2 gives the full variable domain: SAVISQKPSRDICQRGTSLTIQCQVDSQVTMMFWYRQQPGQSLTLIATANQGSEATYESGFVIDKFPISRPNLTFSTLTVSNMSPEDSSIYLCSVGQGLGYGYTFGSGTRLTVV.